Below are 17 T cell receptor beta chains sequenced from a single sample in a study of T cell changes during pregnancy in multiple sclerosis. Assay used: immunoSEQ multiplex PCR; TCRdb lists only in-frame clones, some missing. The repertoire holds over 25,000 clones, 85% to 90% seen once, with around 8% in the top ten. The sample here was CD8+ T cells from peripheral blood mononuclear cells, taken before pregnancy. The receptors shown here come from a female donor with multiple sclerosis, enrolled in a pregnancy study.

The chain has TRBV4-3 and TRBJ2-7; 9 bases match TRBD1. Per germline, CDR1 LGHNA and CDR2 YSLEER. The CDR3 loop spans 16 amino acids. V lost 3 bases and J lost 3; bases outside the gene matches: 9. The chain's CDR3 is CASSQSTGTGLYEQYF. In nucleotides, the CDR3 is TGCGCCAGCAGCCAGAGTACCGGGACAGGGCTCTACGAGCAGTACTTC.

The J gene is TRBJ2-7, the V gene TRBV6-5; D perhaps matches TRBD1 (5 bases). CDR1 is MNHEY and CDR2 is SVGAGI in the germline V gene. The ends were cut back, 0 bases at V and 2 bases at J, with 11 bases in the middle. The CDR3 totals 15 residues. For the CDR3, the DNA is TGTGCCAGCAGTTACTCGAACCCAGGGACCTACGAGCAGTACTTC. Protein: CASSYSNPGTYEQYF.

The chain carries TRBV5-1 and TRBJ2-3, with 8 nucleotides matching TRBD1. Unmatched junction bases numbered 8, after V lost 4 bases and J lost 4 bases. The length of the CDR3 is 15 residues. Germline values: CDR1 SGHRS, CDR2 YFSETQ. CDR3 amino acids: CASSHGDRFPDTQYF. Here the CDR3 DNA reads TGCGCCAGCAGCCACGGGGACAGGTTCCCAGATACGCAGTATTTT.

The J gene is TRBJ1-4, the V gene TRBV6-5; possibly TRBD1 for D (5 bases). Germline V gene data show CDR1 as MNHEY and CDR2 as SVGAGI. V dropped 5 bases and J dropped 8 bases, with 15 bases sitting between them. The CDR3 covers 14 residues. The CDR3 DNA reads TGTGCCAGCAGTCTACTCGGGACTGGCGAAAAACTGTTTTTT. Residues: CASSLLGTGEKLFF.

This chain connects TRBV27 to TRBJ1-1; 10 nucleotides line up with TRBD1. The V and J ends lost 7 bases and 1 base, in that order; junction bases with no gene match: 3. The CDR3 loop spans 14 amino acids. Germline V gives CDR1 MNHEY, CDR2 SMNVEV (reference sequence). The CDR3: CASTWTGGNTEAFF. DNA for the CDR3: TGTGCCAGCACCTGGACAGGGGGGAACACTGAAGCTTTCTTT.

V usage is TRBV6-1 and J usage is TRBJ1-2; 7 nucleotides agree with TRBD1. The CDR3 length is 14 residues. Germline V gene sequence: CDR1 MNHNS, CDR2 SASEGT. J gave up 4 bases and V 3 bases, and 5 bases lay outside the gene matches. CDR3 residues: CASSDPGDSYGYTF. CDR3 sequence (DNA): TGTGCCAGCAGTGACCCAGGGGACAGCTATGGCTACACCTTC.

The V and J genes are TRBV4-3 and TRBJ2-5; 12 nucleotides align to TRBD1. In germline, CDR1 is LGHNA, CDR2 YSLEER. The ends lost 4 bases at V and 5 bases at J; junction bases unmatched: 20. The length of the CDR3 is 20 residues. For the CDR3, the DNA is TGCGCCAGCAGCCGACTCCACTTGGGACAGGGGGCGGAAGGTTGGGAGACCCAGTACTTC. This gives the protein CASSRLHLGQGAEGWETQYF.

The CDR3 DNA follows: TGTGCCAGCAGTTATGCGGGCCCTTCTGCCCATGGCTACACCTTC. The encoded protein is CASSYAGPSAHGYTF. The rearrangement uses TRBV6-5 and TRBJ1-2; D remains unclear. V was shortened by 3 bases and J by 6 bases, with 17 bases between the two germline ends. From germline, CDR1 is MNHEY and CDR2 SVGAGI. The CDR3 runs 15 residues.

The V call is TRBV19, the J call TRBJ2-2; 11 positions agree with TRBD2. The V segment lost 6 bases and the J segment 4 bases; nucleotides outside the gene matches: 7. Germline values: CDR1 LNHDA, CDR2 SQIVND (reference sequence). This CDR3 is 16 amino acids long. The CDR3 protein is CASSNIAGGFTGELFF. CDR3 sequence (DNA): TGTGCCAGTAGCAACATAGCGGGGGGGTTCACCGGGGAGCTGTTTTTT.

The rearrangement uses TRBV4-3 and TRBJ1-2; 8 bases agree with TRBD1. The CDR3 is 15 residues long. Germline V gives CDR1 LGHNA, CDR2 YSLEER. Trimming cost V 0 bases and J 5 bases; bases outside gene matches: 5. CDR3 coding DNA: TGCGCCAGCAGCCAAGAACTGGACAGGGTTTATGGCTACACCTTC. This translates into CASSQELDRVYGYTF.

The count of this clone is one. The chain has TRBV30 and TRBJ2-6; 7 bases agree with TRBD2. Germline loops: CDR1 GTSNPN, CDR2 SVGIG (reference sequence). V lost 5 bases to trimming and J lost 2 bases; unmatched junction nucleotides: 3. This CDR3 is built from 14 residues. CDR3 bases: TGTGCCTGGGGACGGGGGGCTGGGGCCAACGTCCTGACTTTC. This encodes CAWGRGAGANVLTF.

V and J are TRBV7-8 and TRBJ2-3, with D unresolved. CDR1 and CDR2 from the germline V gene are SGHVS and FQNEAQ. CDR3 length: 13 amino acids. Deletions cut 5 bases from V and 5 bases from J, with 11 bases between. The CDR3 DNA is TGTGCCAGCAGCCCCCCCGTTTTAGATACGCAGTATTTT. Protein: CASSPPVLDTQYF.

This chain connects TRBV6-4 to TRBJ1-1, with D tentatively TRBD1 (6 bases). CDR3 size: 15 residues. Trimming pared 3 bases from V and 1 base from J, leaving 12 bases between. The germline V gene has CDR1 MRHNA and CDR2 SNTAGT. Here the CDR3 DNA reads TGTGCCAGCAGTGAGGGGCGAGGGGGGAACACTGAAGCTTTCTTT. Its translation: CASSEGRGGNTEAFF.

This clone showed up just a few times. CDR3 in amino acids: CASSQFLAGDPDTQYF. In nucleotides, the CDR3 is TGTGCCAGCAGCCAATTTCTAGCGGGGGACCCAGATACGCAGTATTTT. This chain joins TRBV16 and TRBJ2-3; 10 positions agree with TRBD2. This CDR3 contains 16 residues. The germline V gene encodes CDR1 KGHSY and CDR2 FQNENV. V shed 1 base and J 4 bases; nucleotides not matched to a gene: 5.

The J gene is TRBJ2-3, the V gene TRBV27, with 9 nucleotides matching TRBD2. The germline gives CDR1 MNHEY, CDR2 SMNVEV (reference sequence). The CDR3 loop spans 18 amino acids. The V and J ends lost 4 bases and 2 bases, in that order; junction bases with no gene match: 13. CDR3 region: CASSSLGVAGAFTDTQYF. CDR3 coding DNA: TGTGCCAGCAGTTCCCTCGGGGTAGCGGGGGCCTTCACAGATACGCAGTATTTT.

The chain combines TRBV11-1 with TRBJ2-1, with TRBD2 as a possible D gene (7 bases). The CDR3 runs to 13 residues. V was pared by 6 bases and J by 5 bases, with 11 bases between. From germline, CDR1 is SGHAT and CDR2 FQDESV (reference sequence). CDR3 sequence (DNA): TGTGCCAGCAGAAGGGGGGGAAACAATGAGCAGTTCTTC. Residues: CASRRGGNNEQFF. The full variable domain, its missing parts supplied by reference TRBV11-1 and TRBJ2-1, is EAEVAQSPRYKITEKSQAVAFWCDPISGHATLYWYRQILGQGPELLVQFQDESVVDDSQLPKDRFSAERLKGVDSTLKIQPAELGDSAMYLCASRRGGNNEQFFGPGTRLTVL.

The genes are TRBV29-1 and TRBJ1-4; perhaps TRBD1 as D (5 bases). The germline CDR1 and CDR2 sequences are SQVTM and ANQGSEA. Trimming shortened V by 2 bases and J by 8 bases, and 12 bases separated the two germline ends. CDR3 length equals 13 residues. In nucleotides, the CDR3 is TGCAGCGTTGAAAGTCAGGGTGGCGAAAAACTGTTTTTT. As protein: CSVESQGGEKLFF.